Listed below are T cell receptor beta chains from one sample, sequenced in a study of cytomegalovirus exposure and HLA in healthy donors. The method was immunoSEQ multiplex PCR; TCRdb's version includes in-frame clones alone and lacks a portion of them. This table has some 96,000 clones, more than 70% appearing once. Material for sequencing was PBMCs. The receptors were gathered from a woman aged 55-69 years in good health and CMV-seropositive. Both conserved end residues are part of each CDR3. Each record gives: V gene, D gene, clone size, J gene, CDR3 protein, CDR3 DNA. The D gene is left open where the match is weak. The size field is filled for only some rows; it gives once, few, many or a size class.

TRBV10-3	TRBD2	-	TRBJ2-1	CAISEPSGIYNEQFF	TGTGCCATCAGTGAACCTAGCGGGATCTACAATGAGCAGTTCTTC
TRBV29-1	TRBD2	-	TRBJ2-1	CSTLSFVSGRTGNEQFF	TGCAGCACGTTGTCCTTCGTTAGCGGGAGAACAGGAAATGAGCAGTTCTTC
TRBV19	TRBD2	-	TRBJ2-5	CASSRSSREKETQYF	TGTGCCAGTAGTAGGTCTTCGCGGGAGAAAGAGACCCAGTACTTC
TRBV5-4	TRBD2	few	TRBJ2-7	CASSVGLAALEQYF	TGTGCCAGCAGCGTTGGACTAGCGGCTCTCGAGCAGTACTTC
TRBV18	-	-	TRBJ2-1	CASSKVGEDEQFF	TGTGCCAGCTCAAAGGTGGGAGAGGATGAGCAGTTCTTC
TRBV9	-	-	TRBJ2-2	CASSVRQNTGELFF	TGTGCCAGCAGCGTAAGACAGAACACCGGGGAGCTGTTTTTT
TRBV9	TRBD2	-	TRBJ2-5	CASSTSGSKETQYF	TGTGCCAGCAGCACGAGCGGGAGTAAAGAGACCCAGTACTTC
TRBV29-1	TRBD2	-	TRBJ2-1	CSVQSGGLYNEQFF	TGCAGCGTCCAAAGCGGGGGACTTTACAATGAGCAGTTCTTC
TRBV7-9	-	-	TRBJ2-2	CASESGTTNTGELFF	TGTGCCAGCGAAAGTGGGACAACGAACACCGGGGAGCTGTTTTTT
TRBV2	-	-	TRBJ2-1	CASSRLVTGNEQFF	TGTGCCAGCAGTCGACTAGTAACGGGGAATGAGCAGTTCTTC
TRBV28	TRBD2	-	TRBJ2-5	CASSLLLAEDQETQYF	TGTGCCAGCAGTTTATTACTAGCGGAGGACCAAGAGACCCAGTACTTC
TRBV5-6	-	-	TRBJ2-3	CASSLQTDTQYF	TGTGCCAGCAGCTTGCAGACAGATACGCAGTATTTT
TRBV29-1	-	few	TRBJ1-4	CSATNSEKLFF	TGCAGCGCCACCAACAGTGAGAAACTGTTTTTT
TRBV27	TRBD1	once	TRBJ1-1	CASSLTTGVGTEAFF	TGTGCCAGCAGCCTTACTACAGGGGTGGGAACTGAAGCTTTCTTT
TRBV14	-	once	TRBJ1-2	CASSQGEYGYTF	TGTGCCAGCAGCCAGGGAGAGTATGGCTACACCTTC
TRBV4-1	-	-	TRBJ1-1	CASTLSMGGGTEAFF	TGCGCCAGCACCCTAAGTATGGGGGGGGGCACTGAAGCTTTCTTT